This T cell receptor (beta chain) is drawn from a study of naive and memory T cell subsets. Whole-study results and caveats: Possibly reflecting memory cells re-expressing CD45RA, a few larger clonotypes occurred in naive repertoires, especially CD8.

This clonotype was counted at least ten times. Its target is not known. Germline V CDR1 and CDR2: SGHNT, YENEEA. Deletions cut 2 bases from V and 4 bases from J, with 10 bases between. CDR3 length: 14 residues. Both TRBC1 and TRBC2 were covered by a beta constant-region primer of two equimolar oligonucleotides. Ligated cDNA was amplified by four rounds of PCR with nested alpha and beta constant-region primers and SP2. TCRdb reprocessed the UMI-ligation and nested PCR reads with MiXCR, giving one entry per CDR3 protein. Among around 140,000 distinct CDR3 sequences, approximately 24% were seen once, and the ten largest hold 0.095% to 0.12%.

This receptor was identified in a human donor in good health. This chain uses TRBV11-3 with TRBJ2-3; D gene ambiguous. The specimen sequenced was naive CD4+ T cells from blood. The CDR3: CASSLHPGSDTQYF. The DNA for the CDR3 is TGTGCCAGCAGCTTACATCCAGGTTCAGATACGCAGTATTTT.